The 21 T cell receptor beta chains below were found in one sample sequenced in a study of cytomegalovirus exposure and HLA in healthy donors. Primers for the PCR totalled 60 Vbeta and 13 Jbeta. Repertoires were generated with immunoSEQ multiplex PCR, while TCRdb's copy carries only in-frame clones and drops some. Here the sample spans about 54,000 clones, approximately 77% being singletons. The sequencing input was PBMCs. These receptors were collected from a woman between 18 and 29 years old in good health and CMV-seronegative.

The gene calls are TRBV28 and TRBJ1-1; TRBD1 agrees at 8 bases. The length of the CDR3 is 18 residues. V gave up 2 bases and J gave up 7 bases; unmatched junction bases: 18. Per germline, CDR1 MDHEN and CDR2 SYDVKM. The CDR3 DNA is TGTGCCAGCAGTTTACTGCTCGGGACAGGTCTATTAAAGATTGAAGCTTTCTTT. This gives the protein CASSLLLGTGLLKIEAFF.

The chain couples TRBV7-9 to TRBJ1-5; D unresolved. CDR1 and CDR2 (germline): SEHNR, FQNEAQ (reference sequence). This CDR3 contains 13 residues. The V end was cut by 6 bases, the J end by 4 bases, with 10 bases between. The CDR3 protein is CASRESTNQPQHF. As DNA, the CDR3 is TGTGCCAGCAGAGAGTCCACTAATCAGCCCCAGCATTTT.

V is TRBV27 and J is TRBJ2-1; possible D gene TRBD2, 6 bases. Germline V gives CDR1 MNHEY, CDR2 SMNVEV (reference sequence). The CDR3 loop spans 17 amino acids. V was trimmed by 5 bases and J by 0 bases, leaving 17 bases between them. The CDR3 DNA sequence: TGTGCCAGCAGTCCCGCGGAGGGCCTTTACTCCTACAATGAGCAGTTCTTC. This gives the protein CASSPAEGLYSYNEQFF.

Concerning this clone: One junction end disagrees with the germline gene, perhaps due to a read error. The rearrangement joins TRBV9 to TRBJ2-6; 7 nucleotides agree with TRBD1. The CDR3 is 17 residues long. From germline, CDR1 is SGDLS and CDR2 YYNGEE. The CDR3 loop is CASSVGQGTSGANGLTF. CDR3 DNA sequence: TGTGCCAGCAGCGTAGGACAGGGAACATCAGGGGCCAACGGCCTGACTTTC.

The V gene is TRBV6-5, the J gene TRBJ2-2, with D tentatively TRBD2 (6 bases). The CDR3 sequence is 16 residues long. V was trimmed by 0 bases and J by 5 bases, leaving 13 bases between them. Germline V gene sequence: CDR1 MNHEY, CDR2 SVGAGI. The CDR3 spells CASSYSGVAVTGELFF. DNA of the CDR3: TGTGCCAGCAGTTACTCCGGGGTAGCGGTAACCGGGGAGCTGTTTTTT.

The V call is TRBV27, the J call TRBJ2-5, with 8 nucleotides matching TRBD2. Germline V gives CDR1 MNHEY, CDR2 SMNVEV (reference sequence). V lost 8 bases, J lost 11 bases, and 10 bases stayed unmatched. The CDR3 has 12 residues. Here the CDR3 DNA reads TGTGCCAGCGGACTAGCTCGGGAACAGCAGTACTTC. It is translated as CASGLAREQQYF.

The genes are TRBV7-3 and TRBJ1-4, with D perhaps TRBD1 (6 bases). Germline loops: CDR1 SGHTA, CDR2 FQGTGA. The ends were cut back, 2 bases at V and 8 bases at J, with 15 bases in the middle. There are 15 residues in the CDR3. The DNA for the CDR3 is TGTGCCAGCAGCTTATCGGGGGGCGGTGAAGAAAAACTGTTTTTT. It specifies CASSLSGGGEEKLFF.

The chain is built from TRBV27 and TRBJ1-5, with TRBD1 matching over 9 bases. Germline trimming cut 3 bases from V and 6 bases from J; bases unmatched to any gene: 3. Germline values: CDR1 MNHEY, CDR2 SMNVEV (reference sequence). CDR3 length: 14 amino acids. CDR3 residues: CASSFETGGQPQHF. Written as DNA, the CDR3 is TGTGCCAGCAGTTTTGAGACAGGGGGTCAGCCCCAGCATTTT.

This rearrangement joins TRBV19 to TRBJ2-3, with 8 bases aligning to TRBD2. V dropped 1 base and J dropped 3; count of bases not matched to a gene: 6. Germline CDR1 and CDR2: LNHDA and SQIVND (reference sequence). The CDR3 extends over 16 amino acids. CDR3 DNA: TGTGCCAGTAGTATAGCCAGCGGGAGAGGGACAGATACGCAGTATTTT. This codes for CASSIASGRGTDTQYF.

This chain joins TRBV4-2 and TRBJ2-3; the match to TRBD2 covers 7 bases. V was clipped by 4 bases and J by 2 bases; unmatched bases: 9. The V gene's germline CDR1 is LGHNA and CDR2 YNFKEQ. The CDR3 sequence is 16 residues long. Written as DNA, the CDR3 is TGTGCCAGCAGCCCTCTGGAGGGAGGGATCACAGATACGCAGTATTTT. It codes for CASSPLEGGITDTQYF.

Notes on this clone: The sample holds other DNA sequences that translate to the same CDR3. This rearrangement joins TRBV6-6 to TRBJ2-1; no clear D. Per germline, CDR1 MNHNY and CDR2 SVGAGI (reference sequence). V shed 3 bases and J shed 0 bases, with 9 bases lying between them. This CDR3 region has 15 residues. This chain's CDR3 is CASSYGGFSYNEQFF. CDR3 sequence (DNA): TGTGCCAGCAGTTATGGCGGTTTCTCCTACAATGAGCAGTTCTTC.

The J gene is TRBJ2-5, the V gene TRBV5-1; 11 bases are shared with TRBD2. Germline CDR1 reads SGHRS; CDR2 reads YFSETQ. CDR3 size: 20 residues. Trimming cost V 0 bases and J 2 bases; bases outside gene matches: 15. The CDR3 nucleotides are TGCGCCAGCAGCTTGGAATGGGCTAGCGGGAGGTTTCCAATTCAAGAGACCCAGTACTTC. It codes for CASSLEWASGRFPIQETQYF.

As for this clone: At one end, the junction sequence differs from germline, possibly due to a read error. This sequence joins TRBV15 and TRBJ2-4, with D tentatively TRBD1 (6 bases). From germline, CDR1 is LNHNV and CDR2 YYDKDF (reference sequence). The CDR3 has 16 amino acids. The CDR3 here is CATSRAIRGTKNSQYF. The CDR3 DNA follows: TGTGCCACCAGCAGAGCAATCAGGGGAACCAAAAACAGTCAGTACTTC.

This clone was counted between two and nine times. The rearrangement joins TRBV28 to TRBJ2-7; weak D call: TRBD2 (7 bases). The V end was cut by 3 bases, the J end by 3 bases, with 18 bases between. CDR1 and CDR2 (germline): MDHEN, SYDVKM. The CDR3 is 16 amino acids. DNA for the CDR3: TGTGCCAGCAGTTTGAGGGGGAGGGAAGTAGGCTACGAGCAGTACTTC. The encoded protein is CASSLRGREVGYEQYF.

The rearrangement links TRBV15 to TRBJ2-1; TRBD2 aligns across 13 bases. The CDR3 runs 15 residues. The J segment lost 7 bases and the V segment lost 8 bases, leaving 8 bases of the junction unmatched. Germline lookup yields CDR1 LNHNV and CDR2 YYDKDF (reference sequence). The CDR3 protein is CATCLRTSGSNEQFF. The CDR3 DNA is TGTGCCACCTGCTTAAGGACTAGCGGGAGTAATGAGCAGTTCTTC.

CDR3 bases: TGTGCCAGCAGCTTGGGACATTACACCGGGGAGCTGTTTTTT. Its protein is CASSLGHYTGELFF. The rearrangement uses TRBV5-6 and TRBJ2-2, with D unclear. This CDR3 is built from 14 residues. V was clipped by 0 bases and J by 3 bases, with 6 bases between them. Germline V gives CDR1 SGHDT, CDR2 YYEEEE. The full variable domain, with the rest looked up from reference TRBV5-6 and TRBJ2-2, is DAGVTQSPTHLIKTRGQQVTLRCSPKSGHDTVSWYQQALGQGPQFIFQYYEEEERQRGNFPDRFSGHQFPNYSSELNVNALLLGDSALYLCASSLGHYTGELFFGEGSRLTVL.

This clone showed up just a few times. The CDR3 here is CATSRDPGQGTDTQYF. As DNA, the CDR3 is TGTGCCACCAGCAGAGATCCGGGACAGGGAACAGATACGCAGTATTTT. This chain links TRBV15 with TRBJ2-3, with 9 bases identical to TRBD1. The ends lost 0 bases at V and 3 bases at J; junction bases unmatched: 4. CDR3 length equals 16 residues. The germline V gene has CDR1 LNHNV and CDR2 YYDKDF (reference sequence).

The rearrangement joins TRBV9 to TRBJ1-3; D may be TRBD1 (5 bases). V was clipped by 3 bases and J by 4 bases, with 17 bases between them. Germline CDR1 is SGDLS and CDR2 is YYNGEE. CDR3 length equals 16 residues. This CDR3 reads CASSEQGAPRGNTIYF. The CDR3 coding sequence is TGTGCCAGCAGCGAGCAGGGTGCACCCCGGGGAAACACCATATATTTT.

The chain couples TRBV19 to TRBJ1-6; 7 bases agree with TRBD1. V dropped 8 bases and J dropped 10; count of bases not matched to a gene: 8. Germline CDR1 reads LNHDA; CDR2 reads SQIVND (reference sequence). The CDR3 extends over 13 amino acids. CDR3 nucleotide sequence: TGTGCCAGTGCGGACAGGTCTGGCTCACCCCTCCACTTT. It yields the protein CASADRSGSPLHF.

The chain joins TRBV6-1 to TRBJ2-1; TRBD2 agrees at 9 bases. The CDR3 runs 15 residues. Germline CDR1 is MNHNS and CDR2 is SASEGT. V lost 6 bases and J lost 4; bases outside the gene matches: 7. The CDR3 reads CASRIGLALYNEQFF. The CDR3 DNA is TGTGCCAGCAGAATCGGACTAGCGTTATACAATGAGCAGTTCTTC.

The CDR3 is CASSSSGGSTDTQYF. CDR3 coding DNA: TGTGCCAGCAGCTCGAGCGGCGGGAGCACAGATACGCAGTATTTT. The V and J genes are TRBV13 and TRBJ2-3, with D perhaps TRBD2 (5 bases). Germline CDR1 reads PRHDT; CDR2 reads FYEKMQ (reference sequence). This CDR3 is built from 15 residues. Trimming stripped 4 bases from V and 0 bases from J, with 11 bases between.